This T cell receptor (beta chain) appears in the sequencing data of a study of beta chain features in type 1 diabetes. Per the germline V gene, CDR1 is MNHNY and CDR2 is SVGAGI (reference sequence). The germline V and J ends were trimmed by 8 bases and 5 bases, with 16 bases remaining between them. This CDR3 is built from 13 residues. This clone occurred a few times. Its specificity is not known. Study conclusions and caveats: The question left open here concerned HLA type influencing TCRB rearrangement.

A single heparinised draw of approximately 0.11 L on average was taken per donor. Every bit of the isolated RNA underwent reverse transcription, so sequencing read expressed TCRB transcripts. Profiling relied on immunoSEQ multiplex PCR, and the TCRdb table lists in-frame clones only, not all of them. The sample contains over 300,000 clones, 7.5% to 9% of which appear only once. The sequence derives from a woman aged 18-30 years in good health. The genes are TRBV6-6 and TRBJ2-7; D is uncertain. Sequencing was performed on central memory CD4+ T cells from blood. CDR3 sequence reads: CASGEGNFDEQYF. The DNA of the CDR3 is TGTGCCAGCGGGGAAGGGAATTTCGACGAGCAGTACTTC.